The clone carrying this T cell receptor beta chain is a singleton in its sample. Authors' methods: Estimation of nucleated cell counts relied on the amplification of reference gene primers. Data came from immunoSEQ multiplex PCR; TCRdb stores just in-frame clones and leaves some out. D and trimming come from the DNA, and the V and J calls and clone size come from that table. The sample lists roughly 80,000 clones, about 88% seen once, with 9.1% in the top ten. The record originates from a study of blood T cell repertoires in COVID-19. Turning to the study itself: Italy, Spain and the United States were the sources of the convalescent and acute COVID-19 samples. The analysed material was cDNA or gDNA that came from T cells, B-cell-depleted T cells, or PBMCs.

The CDR3 covers 16 residues. Germline CDR1 reads MNHEY; CDR2 reads SVGAGI. V shed 2 bases and J 1 base; nucleotides not matched to a gene: 2. The chain couples TRBV6-5 to TRBJ2-3; 11 bases align to TRBD2. The sample consisted of peripheral blood. The receptor was isolated from a human donor in a cohort sampled during active COVID-19. CDR3 bases: TGTGCCAGCAGTTACACACTAGCGGGGGGCACAGATACGCAGTATTTT. Its translation is CASSYTLAGGTDTQYF.